This T cell receptor (beta chain) stems from a study of T cells in tumors after PD-1 blockade. Study as a whole: Patients had no prior checkpoint blockade, systemic immunosuppressants, or anti-cancer therapy within 4 weeks. Daily vismodegib 150 mg continued in a subset of anti-PD-1-treated patients.

This CDR3 contains 13 residues. Trimming cost V 6 bases and J 3 bases; bases outside gene matches: 4. The data were produced by immunoSEQ multiplex PCR, yet TCRdb's version contains in-frame clones alone and is incomplete. Altogether more than 45,000 clones are present, roughly 80% being singletons, with the ten largest covering around 9.3%. Tumor or blood genomic DNA was sequenced, with inputs of roughly 550 ng to 6,500 ng. This chain links TRBV12-3 or TRBV12-4 with TRBJ1-2; 7 positions agree with TRBD1. The sequencing used PBMCs, collected before anti-PD-1 therapy. This receptor was obtained from a human donor with advanced basal cell or squamous cell carcinoma (not recorded which). The CDR3 nucleotides are TGTGCCAGCAGGCAGGGGGTGGACTATGGCTACACCTTC. It yields the protein CASRQGVDYGYTF.